The clone carrying this T cell receptor (beta chain) has a handful of counts. This specimen comes from a study of identical twins. The CDR3 runs 12 residues. The V and J ends lost 7 bases and 7 bases respectively, with 13 bases between them. Template switching, a step in the protocol, added a universal primer site, and cDNA carried unique molecular identifiers. TCRdb reanalysed the 5' RACE reads using MiXCR and keeps one entry per CDR3 protein. The repertoire holds about 240,000 distinct CDR3 sequences, approximately 10% seen once, with 10% in the top ten. The receptor comes from a man in his forties or fifties in good health. The rearrangement uses TRBV12-3 or TRBV12-4 and TRBJ1-2; D remains unclear. The sample was memory T cells sorted from blood. The CDR3 loop is CASTGEDSGYTF. CDR3 coding DNA: TGTGCCAGCACCGGGGAGGATTCTGGCTACACCTTC.